This T cell receptor (beta chain) was sequenced during a study of T-cell memory formation after mild COVID-19. Study-wide context: The TCR clusters were mostly specific to one donor.

For this clonotype: Its antigen is currently unknown.

In TCRdb, the 5' RACE reads were re-called with MiXCR into one record per CDR3 protein. The data show over 350,000 distinct CDR3 sequences, 15% to 20% seen once. V lost 4 bases and J lost 3; bases outside the gene matches: 10. This CDR3 contains 16 residues. CDR1 is SGHRS, CDR2 YFSETQ, per germline. Points from the study as a whole: Researchers found some responding clones in pre-infection memory, a sign that cross-reactive memory joined.

The rearrangement uses TRBV5-1 and TRBJ2-1; 7 bases agree with TRBD1. This sequence was found in a man between 18 and 35 years old who had mild COVID-19 (a few samples of this study predate the infection). Cell type and time point are not known. Sample: PBMCs or a T cell subset sorted from them (not recorded which). In DNA, the CDR3 is TGCGCCAGCAGCCCGCCAGGGACAGCATTCTACAATGAGCAGTTCTTC. Protein: CASSPPGTAFYNEQFF.